The clone carrying this T cell receptor (beta chain) was counted only a few times. Amplified material comprised TCR beta CDR3 regions derived from RNA transcripts. RT-PCR in the first round used HTBI primers; a second-round multiplex PCR followed. TCRdb reanalysed the multiplex PCR reads using MiXCR and keeps one entry per CDR3 protein. The sample lists a few hundred thousand distinct CDR3 sequences, roughly 21% occurring once. The entry originates in a study of Graves' ophthalmopathy and Graves' hyperthyroidism. Germline lookup yields CDR1 SGHRS and CDR2 YFSETQ. V lost 6 bases to trimming and J lost 5 bases, with 17 bases between them. This CDR3 spans 14 amino acids.

Sequenced: peripheral blood. The J gene is TRBJ2-5, the V gene TRBV5-1, with a tentative D call TRBD1 (5 bases). This sequence was found in a woman aged 45-60 years with Graves' ophthalmopathy. The CDR3 nucleotides read TGCGCCAGCACCCCGTGGGGAAAGGGGGAGACCCAGTACTTC. It encodes CASTPWGKGETQYF.